This paragraph reports one T cell receptor beta chain. Its antigen is as yet unknown. In each case, RNA was isolated and then reverse transcribed into cDNA as the sequencing template. This table comes from immunoSEQ multiplex PCR, and its TCRdb copy is limited to in-frame clones, with some not included. The sample shows 150,000 to 200,000 clones, roughly 66% of them seen only once. The sample is drawn from a study of CD8+ T cells in alopecia areata. Findings of the study overall: Scalp clonality dropped significantly under tofacitinib, as did expanded CD8+ top-100 clones. Compared with normal scalp, lesional scalp had higher clonality and more expanded CD8+ clones. Scalp specimens additionally yield sequences from normal skin's resident alphabeta T cells. Many expanded lesional clones persisted in scalp and blood during tofacitinib treatment.

The germline V and J ends were trimmed by 6 bases and 4 bases, with 7 bases remaining between them. Germline lookup yields CDR1 DFQATT and CDR2 SNEGSKA (reference sequence). The CDR3 is 11 residues long. Described treatment: oral pan-JAK inhibitor, 5-10 mg twice daily. The specimen was CD4+ T cells sorted from blood, collected at week 24, from a patient treated with tofacitinib. This sequence originates from a human donor with alopecia areata. The V and J genes are TRBV20-1 and TRBJ1-3; D ambiguous. CDR3 amino acids: CSAAPGNTIYF. In DNA, the CDR3 is TGCAGTGCCGCCCCCGGAAACACCATATATTTT.